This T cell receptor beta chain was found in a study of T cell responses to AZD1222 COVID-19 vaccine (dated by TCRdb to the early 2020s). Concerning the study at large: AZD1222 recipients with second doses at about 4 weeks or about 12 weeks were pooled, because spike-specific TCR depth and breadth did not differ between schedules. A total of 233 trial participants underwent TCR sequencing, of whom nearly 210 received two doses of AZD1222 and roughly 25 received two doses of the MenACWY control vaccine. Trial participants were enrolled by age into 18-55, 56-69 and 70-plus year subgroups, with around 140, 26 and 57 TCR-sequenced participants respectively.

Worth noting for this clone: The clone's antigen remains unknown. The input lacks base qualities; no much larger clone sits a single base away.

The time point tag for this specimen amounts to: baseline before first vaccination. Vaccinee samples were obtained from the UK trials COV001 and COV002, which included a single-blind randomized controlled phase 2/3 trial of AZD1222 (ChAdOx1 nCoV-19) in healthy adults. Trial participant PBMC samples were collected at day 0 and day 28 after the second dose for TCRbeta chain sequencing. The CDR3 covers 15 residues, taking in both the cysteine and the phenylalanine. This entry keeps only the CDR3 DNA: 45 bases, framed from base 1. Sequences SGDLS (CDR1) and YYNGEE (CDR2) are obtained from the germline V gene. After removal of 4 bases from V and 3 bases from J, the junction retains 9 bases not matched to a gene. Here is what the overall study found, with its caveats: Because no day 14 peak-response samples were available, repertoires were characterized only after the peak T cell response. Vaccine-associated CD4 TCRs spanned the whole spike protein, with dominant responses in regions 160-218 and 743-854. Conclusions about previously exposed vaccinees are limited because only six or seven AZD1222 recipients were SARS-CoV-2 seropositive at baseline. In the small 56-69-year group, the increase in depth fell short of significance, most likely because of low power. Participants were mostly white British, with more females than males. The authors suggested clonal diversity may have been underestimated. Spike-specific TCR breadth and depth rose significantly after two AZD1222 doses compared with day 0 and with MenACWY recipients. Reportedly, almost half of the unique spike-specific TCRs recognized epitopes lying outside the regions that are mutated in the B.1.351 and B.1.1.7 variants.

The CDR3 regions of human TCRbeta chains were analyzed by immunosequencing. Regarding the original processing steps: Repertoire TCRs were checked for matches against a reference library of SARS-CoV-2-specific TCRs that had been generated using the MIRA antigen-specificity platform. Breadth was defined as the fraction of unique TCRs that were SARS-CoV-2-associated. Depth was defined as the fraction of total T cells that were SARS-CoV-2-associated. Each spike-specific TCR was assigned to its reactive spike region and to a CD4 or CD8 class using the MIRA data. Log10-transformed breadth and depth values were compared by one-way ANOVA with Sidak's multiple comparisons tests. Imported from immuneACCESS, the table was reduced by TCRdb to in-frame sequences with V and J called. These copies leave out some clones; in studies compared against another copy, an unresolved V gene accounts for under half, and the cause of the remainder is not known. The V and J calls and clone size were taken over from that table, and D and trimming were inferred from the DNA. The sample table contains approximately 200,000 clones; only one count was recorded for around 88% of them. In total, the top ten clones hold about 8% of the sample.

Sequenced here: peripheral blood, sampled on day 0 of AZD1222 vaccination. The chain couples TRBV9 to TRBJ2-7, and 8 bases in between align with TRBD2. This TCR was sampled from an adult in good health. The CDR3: CASSPSPGLGYEQYF. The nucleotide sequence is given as TGTGCCAGCAGCCCCAGCCCGGGACTAGGCTACGAGCAGTACTTC.